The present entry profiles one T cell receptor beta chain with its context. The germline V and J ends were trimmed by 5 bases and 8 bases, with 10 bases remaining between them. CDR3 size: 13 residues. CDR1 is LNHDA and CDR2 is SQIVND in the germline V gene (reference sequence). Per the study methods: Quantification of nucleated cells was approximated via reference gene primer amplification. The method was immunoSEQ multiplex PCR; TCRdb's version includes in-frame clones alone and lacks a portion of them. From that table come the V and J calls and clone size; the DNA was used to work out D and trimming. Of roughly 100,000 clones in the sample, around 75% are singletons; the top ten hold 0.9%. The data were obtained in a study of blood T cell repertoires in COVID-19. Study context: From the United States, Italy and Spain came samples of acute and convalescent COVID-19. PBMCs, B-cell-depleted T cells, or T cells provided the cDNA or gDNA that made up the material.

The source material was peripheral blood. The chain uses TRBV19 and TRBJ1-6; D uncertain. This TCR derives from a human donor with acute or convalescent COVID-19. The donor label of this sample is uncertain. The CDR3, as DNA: TGTGCCAGTAGTTTGGAGCAAGATTCACCCCTCCACTTT. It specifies CASSLEQDSPLHF. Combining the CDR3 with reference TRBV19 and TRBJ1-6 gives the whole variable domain DGGITQSPKYLFRKEGQNVTLSCEQNLNHDAMYWYRQDPGQGLRLIYYSQIVNDFQKGDIAEGYSVSREKKESFPLTVTSAQKNPTAFYLCASSLEQDSPLHFGNGTRLTVT.